This T cell receptor beta chain originates from a study of cytomegalovirus exposure and HLA in healthy donors. The CDR3 has 14 amino acids. Germline V gene lookup returns CDR1 MNHNS and CDR2 SASEGT. Trimming removed 7 bases at V and 2 bases at J, with 12 bases between. PCR primers comprised 60 Vbeta and 13 Jbeta primers. Data came from immunoSEQ multiplex PCR; TCRdb stores just in-frame clones and leaves some out. The table includes hundreds of thousands of clones, under 80% detected once. This clone occurred once. Its antigen is not identified. In nominal health when sampled, donors likely had unrecorded immune exposures nonetheless. Overall study results and limits: A later analysis revealed that TCR association rates differed between HLA loci, peaking at DRB1 and bottoming out at HLA-C.

The TCR originated in a female donor in good health and CMV-seronegative. Sequences were obtained from PBMCs. The chain uses TRBV6-1 and TRBJ1-5, with D possibly matching TRBD1 (5 bases). This chain's CDR3 is CASILTGGNQPQHF. Here the CDR3 DNA reads TGTGCCAGCATCCTAACGGGGGGCAATCAGCCCCAGCATTTT.